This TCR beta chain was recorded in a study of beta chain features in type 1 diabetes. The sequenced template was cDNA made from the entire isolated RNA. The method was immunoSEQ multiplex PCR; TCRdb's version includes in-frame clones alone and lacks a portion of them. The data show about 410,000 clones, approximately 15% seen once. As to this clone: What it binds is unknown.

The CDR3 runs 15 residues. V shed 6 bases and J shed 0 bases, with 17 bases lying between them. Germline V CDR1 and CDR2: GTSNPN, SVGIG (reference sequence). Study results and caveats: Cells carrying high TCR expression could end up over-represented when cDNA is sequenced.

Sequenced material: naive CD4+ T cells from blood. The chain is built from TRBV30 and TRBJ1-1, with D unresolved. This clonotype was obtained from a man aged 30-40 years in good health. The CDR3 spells CACPRVGSMNTEAFF. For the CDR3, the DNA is TGTGCCTGCCCCCGGGTAGGTTCAATGAACACTGAAGCTTTCTTT.